These 10 T cell receptor beta chains came from one sample sequenced in a study of identical twins. TCRdb redid the calling of the 5' RACE reads with MiXCR, one entry per CDR3 protein. The table shows a few hundred thousand distinct CDR3 sequences, with under 12% occurring only once. The source material was memory T cells sorted from blood. Every receptor here comes from a man between 45 and 60 years old in good health.

This clonotype was counted only a few times. The chain uses TRBV20-1 and TRBJ2-7; possibly TRBD1 or TRBD2 for D (5 bases each). CDR1 and CDR2 from the germline V gene are DFQATT and SNEGSKA (reference sequence). V lost 5 bases and J 4 bases, leaving 9 bases between the germline ends. The CDR3 sequence is 11 residues long. CDR3 in DNA: TGCAGTGCTGGGGACCGTTACGAGCAGTACTTC. It yields the protein CSAGDRYEQYF.

This clonotype was observed a handful of times. The chain joins TRBV3-1 to TRBJ1-4; a weak D match, TRBD1 (5 bases). The CDR3 spans 15 residues. Between the trimmed V and J ends, which lost 4 bases and 3 bases, there was a span of 12 bases. In germline, CDR1 is LGHDT, CDR2 YNNKEL (reference sequence). The CDR3 loop reads CASSPSGPSNEKLFF. The DNA of the CDR3 is TGTGCCAGCAGCCCCTCGGGACCGTCTAATGAAAAACTGTTTTTT.

This clonotype came up a few times. The V gene is TRBV18, the J gene TRBJ2-2; maybe TRBD1 (5 bases). Between the trimmed V and J ends, which lost 2 bases and 0 bases, there was a span of 10 bases. The germline V gene has CDR1 KGHSH and CDR2 LQKENI. This CDR3 region has 16 residues. In DNA form, the CDR3 reads TGTGCCAGCTCACCAAACCAGGGTTCGAACACCGGGGAGCTGTTTTTT. Amino acids: CASSPNQGSNTGELFF.

The chain recombines TRBV15 with TRBJ2-3, with 8 nucleotides matching TRBD1. With 0 bases clipped from V and 4 bases from J, the junction kept 21 bases outside the gene matches. Germline V gene sequence: CDR1 LNHNV, CDR2 YYDKDF (reference sequence). The CDR3 extends over 21 amino acids. CDR3 amino acids: CATSRDRQWAGGAFMPDTQYF. CDR3 DNA sequence: TGTGCCACCAGCAGAGATCGTCAGTGGGCAGGGGGCGCTTTTATGCCAGATACGCAGTATTTT.

This clonotype was detected ten times or more. J is TRBJ2-5 and V is TRBV20-1; D is ambiguous. Germline-derived CDR1 and CDR2 are DFQATT and SNEGSKA (reference sequence). The CDR3 totals 13 residues. V was cut by 4 bases and J by 0 bases, with 9 bases left in between. The CDR3 here is CSAIPENQETQYF. The CDR3 region has the DNA TGCAGTGCTATTCCTGAGAACCAAGAGACCCAGTACTTC.

This clonotype showed up just a few times. The chain uses TRBV9 and TRBJ2-7; D is tentatively TRBD1 or TRBD2 (5 bases each). The V and J ends lost 4 bases and 4 bases respectively, with 18 bases between them. CDR3 length: 15 amino acids. Germline V lookup: CDR1 SGDLS, CDR2 YYNGEE. DNA for the CDR3: TGTGCCAGCAGCAACCGGGACGCCAGCCAGTACGAGCAGTACTTC. It encodes CASSNRDASQYEQYF.

The chain combines TRBV20-1 with TRBJ2-7; 7 nucleotides match TRBD1. The CDR3 covers 13 residues. CDR1 DFQATT and CDR2 SNEGSKA come from the germline V gene (reference sequence). CDR3: CSTGQPNSYEQYF. In DNA, the CDR3 is TGCAGCACGGGACAGCCGAACTCCTACGAGCAGTACTTC.

Many counts were recorded for this clonotype. This rearrangement joins TRBV20-1 to TRBJ2-5, with D maybe TRBD1 (5 bases). Germline values: CDR1 DFQATT, CDR2 SNEGSKA (reference sequence). The V and J ends lost 6 bases and 7 bases respectively, with 12 bases between them. This CDR3 region has 11 residues. The DNA for the CDR3 is TGCAGTGCCCCCAGGGCCGGGACCCAGTACTTC. Its translation is CSAPRAGTQYF.

This clonotype was detected only a few times. The chain links TRBV5-1 to TRBJ2-7; the D gene is possibly TRBD2 (6 bases). Trimming pared 4 bases from V and 2 bases from J, leaving 13 bases between. The germline V gene encodes CDR1 SGHRS and CDR2 YFSETQ. This CDR3 contains 14 residues. The CDR3 loop reads CASSRGTATYEQYF. The DNA of the CDR3 is TGCGCCAGCAGCCGCGGGACCGCCACCTACGAGCAGTACTTC.

This clonotype was detected only a few times. The chain carries TRBV7-2 and TRBJ2-7; D remains unclear. The V gene lost 2 bases and the J gene lost 1 base, with 9 bases spanning the gap. The CDR3 is made up of 14 amino acids. Germline V CDR1 and CDR2: SGHTA, FQGNSA. For the CDR3, the DNA is TGTGCCAGCAGCTTAACTGCAGGTTCCTACGAGCAGTACTTC. This translates into CASSLTAGSYEQYF.